The present entry profiles one TCR beta chain with its context. This sample stems from a study of T cell changes during pregnancy in multiple sclerosis. Per the germline V gene, CDR1 is LNHDA and CDR2 is SQIVND (reference sequence). The CDR3 is 19 amino acids. The V gene end was trimmed by 3 bases and the J gene end by 4 bases; junction bases not matched to a gene: 19. Method: immunoSEQ multiplex PCR; TCRdb's copy keeps in-frame clones and lacks some. The table includes some 58,000 clones, around 96% detected once. Material: CD8+ T cells from peripheral blood mononuclear cells, obtained after pregnancy. The chain carries TRBV19 and TRBJ2-5, with TRBD2 matching 8 bases. This sequence was found in a female donor with multiple sclerosis, enrolled in a pregnancy study. The CDR3: CASSIMGASGPLVGETQYF. The CDR3 coding sequence is TGTGCCAGTAGTATTATGGGGGCTAGCGGGCCTCTTGTGGGAGAGACCCAGTACTTC.